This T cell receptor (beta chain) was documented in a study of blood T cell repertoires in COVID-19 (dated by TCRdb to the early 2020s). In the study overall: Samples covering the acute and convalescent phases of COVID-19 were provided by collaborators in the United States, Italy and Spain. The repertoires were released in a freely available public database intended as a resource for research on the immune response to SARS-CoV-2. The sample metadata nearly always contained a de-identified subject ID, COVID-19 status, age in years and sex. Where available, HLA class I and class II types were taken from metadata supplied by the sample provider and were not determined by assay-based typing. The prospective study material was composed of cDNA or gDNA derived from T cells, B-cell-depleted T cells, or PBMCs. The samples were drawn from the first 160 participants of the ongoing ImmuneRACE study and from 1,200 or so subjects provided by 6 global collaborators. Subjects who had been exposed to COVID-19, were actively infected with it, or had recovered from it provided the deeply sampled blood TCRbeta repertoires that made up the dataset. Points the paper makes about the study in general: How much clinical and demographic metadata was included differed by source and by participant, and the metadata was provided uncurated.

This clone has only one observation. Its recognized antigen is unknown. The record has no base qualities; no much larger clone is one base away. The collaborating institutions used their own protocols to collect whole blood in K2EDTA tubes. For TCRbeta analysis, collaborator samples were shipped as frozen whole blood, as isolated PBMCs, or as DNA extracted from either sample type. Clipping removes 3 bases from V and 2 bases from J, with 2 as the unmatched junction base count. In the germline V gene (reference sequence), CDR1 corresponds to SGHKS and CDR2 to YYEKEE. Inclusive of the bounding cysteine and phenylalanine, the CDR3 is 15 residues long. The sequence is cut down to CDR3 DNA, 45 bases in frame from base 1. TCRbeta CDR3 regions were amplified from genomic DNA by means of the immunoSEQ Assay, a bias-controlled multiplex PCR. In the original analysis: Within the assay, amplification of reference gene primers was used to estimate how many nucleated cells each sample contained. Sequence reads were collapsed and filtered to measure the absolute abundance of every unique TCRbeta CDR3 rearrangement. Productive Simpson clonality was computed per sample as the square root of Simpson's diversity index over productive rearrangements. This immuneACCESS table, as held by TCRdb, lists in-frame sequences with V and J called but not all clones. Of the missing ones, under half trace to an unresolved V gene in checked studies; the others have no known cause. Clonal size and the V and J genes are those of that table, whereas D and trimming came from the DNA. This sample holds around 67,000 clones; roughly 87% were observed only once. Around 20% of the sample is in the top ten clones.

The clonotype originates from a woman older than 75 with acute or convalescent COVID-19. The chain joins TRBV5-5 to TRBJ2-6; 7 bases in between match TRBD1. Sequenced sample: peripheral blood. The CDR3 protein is CASSYTGAGANVLTF. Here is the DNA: TGTGCCAGCAGCTACACAGGGGCTGGGGCCAACGTCCTGACTTTC.